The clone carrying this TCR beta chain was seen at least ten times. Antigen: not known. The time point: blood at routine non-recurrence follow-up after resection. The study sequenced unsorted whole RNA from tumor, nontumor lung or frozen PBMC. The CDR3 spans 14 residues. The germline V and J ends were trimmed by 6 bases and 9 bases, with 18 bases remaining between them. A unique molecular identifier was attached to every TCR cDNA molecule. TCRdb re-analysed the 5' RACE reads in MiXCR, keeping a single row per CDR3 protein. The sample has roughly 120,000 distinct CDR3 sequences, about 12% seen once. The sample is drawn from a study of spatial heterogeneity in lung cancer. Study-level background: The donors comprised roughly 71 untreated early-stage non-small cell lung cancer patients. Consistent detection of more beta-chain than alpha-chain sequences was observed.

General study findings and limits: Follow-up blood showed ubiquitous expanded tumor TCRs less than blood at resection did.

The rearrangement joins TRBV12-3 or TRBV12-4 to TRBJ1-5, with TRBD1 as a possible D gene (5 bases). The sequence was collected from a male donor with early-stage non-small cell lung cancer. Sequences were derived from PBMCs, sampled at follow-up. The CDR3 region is CASRGGRTYAPQHF. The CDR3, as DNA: TGTGCCAGCAGGGGGGGACGGACCTATGCGCCCCAGCATTTT.